The sample holds many counts of the clone carrying this T cell receptor beta chain. Its antigen is currently unknown. The data are from a study of read filtering for tumor transcriptome and immune sequencing. About the research overall: Revised staging placed 8 or 9 patients in R-ISS I, 15 to 20 in II, 7 in III. Notes on the study in general: Dropping single-read clonotypes raised IR-seq and RNA-seq shared-clonotype correlation.

Every patient had bone marrow sampled while the disease was active. The library was built from roughly 400 ng RNA with molecular barcoded adaptors for alpha/delta and beta/gamma chains. TCRdb reprocessed the reads with MiXCR, giving one entry per CDR3 protein. Here the sample spans about 48,000 distinct CDR3 sequences, roughly 19% being singletons. V was pared by 1 base and J by 6 bases, with 7 bases of the junction left unmatched. The CDR3 sequence is 16 residues long. Germline loops: CDR1 SGHDN, CDR2 FVKESK. The clonotype comes from a donor at least 40 years old with multiple myeloma. Sequencing was done on a sample of a population of CD138-negative cells sorted from bone marrow. The V call is TRBV14, the J call TRBJ2-1, with TRBD2 matching 9 bases. In DNA form, the CDR3 reads TGTGCCAGCAGCCAAGTTGCGGGAGGGCCAGGCAATGAGCAGTTCTTC. Translated: CASSQVAGGPGNEQFF.